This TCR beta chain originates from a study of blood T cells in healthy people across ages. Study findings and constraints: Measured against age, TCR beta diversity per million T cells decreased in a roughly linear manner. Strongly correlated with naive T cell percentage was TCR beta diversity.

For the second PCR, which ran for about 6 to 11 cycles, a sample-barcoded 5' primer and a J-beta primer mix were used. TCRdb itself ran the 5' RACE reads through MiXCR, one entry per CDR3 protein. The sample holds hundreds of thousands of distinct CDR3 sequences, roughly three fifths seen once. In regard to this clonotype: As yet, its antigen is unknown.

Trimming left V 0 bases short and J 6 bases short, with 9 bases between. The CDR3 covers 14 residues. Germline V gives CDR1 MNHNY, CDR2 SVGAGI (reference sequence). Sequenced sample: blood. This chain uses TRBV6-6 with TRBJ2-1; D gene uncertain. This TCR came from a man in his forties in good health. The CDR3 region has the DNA TGTGCCAGCAGTTACTCGAACAGAATCAATGAGCAGTTCTTC. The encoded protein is CASSYSNRINEQFF.